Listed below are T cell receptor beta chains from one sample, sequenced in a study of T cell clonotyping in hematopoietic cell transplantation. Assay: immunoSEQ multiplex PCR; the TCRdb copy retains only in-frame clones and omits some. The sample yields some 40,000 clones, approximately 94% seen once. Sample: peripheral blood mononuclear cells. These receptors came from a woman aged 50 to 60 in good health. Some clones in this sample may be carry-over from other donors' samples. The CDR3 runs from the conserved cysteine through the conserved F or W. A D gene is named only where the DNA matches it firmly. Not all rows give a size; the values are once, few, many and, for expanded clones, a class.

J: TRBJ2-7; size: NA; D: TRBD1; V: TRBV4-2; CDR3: CASSQGRGPYEQYF; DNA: TGTGCCAGCAGCCAAGGCAGGGGGCCCTACGAGCAGTACTTC
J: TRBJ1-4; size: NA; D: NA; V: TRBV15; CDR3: CATSSSSATNEKLFF; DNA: TGTGCCACCAGCAGTTCCAGTGCAACTAATGAAAAACTGTTTTTT
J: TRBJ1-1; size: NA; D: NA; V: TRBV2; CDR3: CASEYPAMGKAFF; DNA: TGTGCCAGCGAATATCCAGCGATGGGGAAAGCTTTCTTT
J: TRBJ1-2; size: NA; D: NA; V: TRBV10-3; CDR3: CAISESVYGYTF; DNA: TGTGCCATCAGTGAGTCGGTCTATGGCTACACCTTC
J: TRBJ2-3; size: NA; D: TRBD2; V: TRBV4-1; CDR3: CASSRDSGTNADTQYF; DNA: TGCGCCAGCAGCCGGGATAGCGGGACTAACGCAGATACGCAGTATTTT
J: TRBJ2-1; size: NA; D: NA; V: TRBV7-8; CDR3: CASSYTGYNEQFF; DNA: TGTGCCAGCAGCTATACAGGGTACAATGAGCAGTTCTTC
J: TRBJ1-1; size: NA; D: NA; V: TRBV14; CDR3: CASSQDLGGLAFF; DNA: TGTGCCAGCAGCCAAGATTTAGGAGGGTTAGCTTTCTTT
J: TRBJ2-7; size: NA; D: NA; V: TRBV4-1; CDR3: CASSPYEGTDSYEQYF; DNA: TGCGCCAGCAGCCCCTACGAGGGGACCGACTCCTACGAGCAGTACTTC
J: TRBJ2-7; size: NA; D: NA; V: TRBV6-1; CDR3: CASSAPGTNTYEQYF; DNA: TGTGCCAGCAGTGCCCCCGGGACAAATACCTACGAGCAGTACTTC
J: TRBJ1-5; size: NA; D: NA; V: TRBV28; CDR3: CASSTDQSQPQHF; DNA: TGTGCCAGCAGTACAGACCAATCTCAGCCCCAGCATTTT
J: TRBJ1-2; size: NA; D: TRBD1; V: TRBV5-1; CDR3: CASSFTGTANYGYTF; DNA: TGCGCCAGCAGCTTTACCGGGACAGCTAACTATGGCTACACCTTC
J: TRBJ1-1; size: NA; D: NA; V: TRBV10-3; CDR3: CAISGGENTEAFF; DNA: TGTGCCATCTCTGGGGGTGAAAACACTGAAGCTTTCTTT
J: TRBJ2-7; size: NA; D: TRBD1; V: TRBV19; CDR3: CASSITGGQGYEQYF; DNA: TGTGCCAGTAGTATTACAGGGGGACAGGGATACGAGCAGTACTTC
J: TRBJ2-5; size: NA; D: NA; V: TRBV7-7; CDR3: CASSQVGGYQETQYF; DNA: TGTGCCAGCAGCCAAGTCGGGGGATACCAAGAGACCCAGTACTTC
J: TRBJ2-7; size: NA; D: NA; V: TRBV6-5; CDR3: CASSRTIDEQYF; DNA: TGTGCCAGCAGCCGTACGATAGACGAGCAGTACTTC
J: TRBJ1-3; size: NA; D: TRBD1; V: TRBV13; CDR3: CASSSGQGFGNTIYF; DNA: TGTGCCAGCAGCTCTGGACAGGGGTTTGGAAACACCATATATTTT
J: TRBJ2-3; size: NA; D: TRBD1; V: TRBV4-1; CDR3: CASSHPRDRETDTQYF; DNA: TGCGCCAGCAGCCATCCCCGGGACAGGGAGACAGATACGCAGTATTTT
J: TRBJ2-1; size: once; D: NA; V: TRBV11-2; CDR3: CASSLDPSDLREQFF; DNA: TGTGCCAGCAGCTTAGATCCCTCGGACCTTCGGGAGCAGTTCTTC
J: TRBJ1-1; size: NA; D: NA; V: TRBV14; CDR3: CASSPRTEMNTEAFF; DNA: TGTGCCAGCAGCCCGCGGACAGAGATGAACACTGAAGCTTTCTTT
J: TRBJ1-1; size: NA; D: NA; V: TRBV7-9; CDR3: CASSLRRNTEAFF; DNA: TGTGCCAGCAGCTTGCGGAGGAACACTGAAGCTTTCTTT
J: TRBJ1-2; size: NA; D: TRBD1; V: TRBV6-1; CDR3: CASTWDRGGYGYTF; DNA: TGTGCCAGCACTTGGGACAGGGGTGGATATGGCTACACCTTC